This T cell receptor (beta chain) is from a study of beta chain features in type 1 diabetes. The overall study: Sorted cells numbering around 100,000,000 were examined across all samples.

Findings and caveats of the study: There were fewer insertions and more deletions at the VDJ junctions of type 1 diabetes patients.

The V gene's germline CDR1 is MDHEN and CDR2 SYDVKM. The CDR3 loop spans 13 amino acids. V was pared by 6 bases and J by 5 bases, with 3 bases of the junction left unmatched. As every portion of the isolated RNA was reverse transcribed, the sequencing read expressed TCRB transcripts. Assay: immunoSEQ multiplex PCR; the TCRdb copy retains only in-frame clones and omits some. The sample shows roughly 500,000 clones, about an eighth of them seen only once. This clone was counted between two and nine times. Its antigen is not identified. The sample comprised naive CD4+ T cells from blood. The sequence was collected from a woman aged 18-35 years in good health. The rearrangement links TRBV28 to TRBJ2-5; 10 bases agree with TRBD1. CDR3 loop: CASSPDRGETQYF. CDR3 coding DNA: TGTGCCAGCAGCCCGGACAGGGGGGAGACCCAGTACTTC.